The 18 T cell receptor beta chains listed next were all sequenced from one sample in a study of T cells in Graves' hyperthyroidism and ophthalmopathy. Amplification yielded TCR beta CDR3 regions, with RNA transcripts as the source. HTBI primers drove first-round RT-PCR of the TCR CDR3. MiXCR was run by TCRdb on the multiplex PCR reads, yielding one entry per CDR3 protein. The sample lists approximately 710,000 distinct CDR3 sequences; roughly 17% were seen once. The sample comprised blood. These receptor sequences come from a man in his fifties with Graves' hyperthyroidism.

The table lists this clonotype with many counts. The rearrangement uses TRBV27 and TRBJ2-5, with D possibly being TRBD1 or TRBD2 (5 bases each). Deletions cut 6 bases from V and 1 base from J, with 12 bases between. The germline CDR1 and CDR2 sequences are MNHEY and SMNVEV (reference sequence). The CDR3 loop spans 14 amino acids. The CDR3 DNA is TGTGCCAGCAGGAGAGGGGTTCTCCAAGAGACCCAGTACTTC. Translation gives CASRRGVLQETQYF.

The chain employs TRBV19 and TRBJ2-3, with 10 bases identical to TRBD2. The CDR3 consists of 19 residues. CDR1 is LNHDA, CDR2 SQIVND, per germline (reference sequence). V dropped 2 bases and J dropped 2; count of bases not matched to a gene: 13. This CDR3 reads CASSIRRGSSGSPTDTQYF. The CDR3 DNA sequence: TGTGCCAGTAGTATACGCAGGGGTTCTAGCGGGAGTCCCACAGATACGCAGTATTTT.

This clonotype was found many times. This sequence joins TRBV7-2 and TRBJ1-1, with D unresolved. Germline V gives CDR1 SGHTA, CDR2 FQGNSA. V dropped 6 bases and J dropped 1 base, with 9 bases sitting between them. The CDR3 contains 13 residues. This chain's CDR3 is CASRLQQNTEAFF. In DNA form, the CDR3 reads TGTGCCAGCAGATTACAGCAGAACACTGAAGCTTTCTTT.

The rearrangement uses TRBV7-2 and TRBJ2-5; D is possibly TRBD2 (6 bases). The CDR3 consists of 18 residues. V dropped 3 bases and J dropped 5 bases, with 25 bases sitting between them. Per germline, CDR1 SGHTA and CDR2 FQGNSA. The CDR3: CASSLALLGLPAGETQYF. The CDR3 nucleotides read TGTGCCAGCAGCTTGGCTTTACTGGGACTTCCCGCCGGCGAGACCCAGTACTTC.

This clonotype is a singleton in its sample. This chain connects TRBV25-1 to TRBJ2-7; tentatively, D is TRBD2 (5 bases). V lost 3 bases and J 3 bases, leaving 15 bases between the germline ends. The CDR3 covers 15 residues. CDR1 MGHDK and CDR2 SYGVNS come from the germline V gene. CDR3 region: CASSDTEGEGYEQYF. CDR3 DNA: TGTGCCAGCAGTGATACAGAGGGCGAAGGCTACGAGCAGTACTTC.

The rearrangement links TRBV2 to TRBJ2-3, with TRBD1 identical over 7 bases. CDR3 size: 15 residues. V lost 9 bases to trimming and J lost 4 bases; unmatched junction nucleotides: 13. Germline V gene sequence: CDR1 SNHLY, CDR2 FYNNEI. DNA for the CDR3: TGTGCCAGTGGAGAAACAGGGGTACTCGCAGATACGCAGTATTTT. Translated: CASGETGVLADTQYF.

On this clonotype: One junction end does not reproduce the germline sequence, and a read error may be involved. This chain joins TRBV9 and TRBJ2-3; 16 positions match TRBD2. The CDR3 extends over 16 amino acids. CDR1 and CDR2 (germline): SGDLS, YYNGEE. The CDR3 DNA sequence: TGTACCAGCAGCCCGGGACTAGCGGGAGGGGCAGATACGCAGTATTTT. Encoded protein: CTSSPGLAGGADTQYF.

Turning to this clonotype: This sequence may be a read error, since a much larger clone differs from it by one base. The J gene is TRBJ2-1, the V gene TRBV5-1; D unresolved. Germline-derived CDR1 and CDR2 are SGHRS and YFSETQ. The CDR3 runs to 15 residues. DNA for the CDR3: TGCGCCAGCAGCCGTTCGGCGGCCTCCTACAATGAGCAGTCCTTC. This gives the protein CASSRSAASYNEQSF. The complete variable domain, with remaining parts taken from reference TRBV5-1 and TRBJ2-1, reads KAGVTQTPRYLIKTRGQQVTLSCSPISGHRSVSWYQQTPGQGLQFLFEYFSETQRNKGNFPGRFSGRQFSNSRSEMNVSTLELGDSALYLCASSRSAASYNEQSFGPGTRLTVL.

There are many counts of this clonotype. The chain couples TRBV30 to TRBJ1-2; 12 nucleotides align to TRBD1. This CDR3 spans 16 amino acids. Losses at the gene ends were 4 bases for V and 7 bases for J; bases not matched to a gene: 13. Looked up from germline, CDR1 is GTSNPN and CDR2 is SVGIG (reference sequence). The CDR3 bases are TGTGCCTGGATCCCGGGACAGGGGGCTCCCCGTCTTGGCTACACCTTC. It codes for CAWIPGQGAPRLGYTF.

J is TRBJ1-4 and V is TRBV9; no firm D call. The CDR3 is made up of 15 amino acids. V was clipped by 4 bases and J by 8 bases, with 18 bases between them. Germline V gives CDR1 SGDLS, CDR2 YYNGEE. The CDR3 coding sequence is TGTGCCAGCAGCCCCCGACTCCGAGGAAAAGAAAAACTGTTTTTT. Amino acid sequence: CASSPRLRGKEKLFF. The full variable domain, its missing parts supplied by reference TRBV9 and TRBJ1-4, is DSGVTQTPKHLITATGQRVTLRCSPRSGDLSVYWYQQSLDQGLQFLIQYYNGEERAKGNILERFSAQQFPDLHSELNLSSLELGDSALYFCASSPRLRGKEKLFFGSGTQLSVL.

Many counts were recorded for this clonotype. J is TRBJ2-1 and V is TRBV7-2; 8 nucleotides align to TRBD2. J was trimmed by 2 bases and V by 3 bases; bases with no gene match: 12. Germline loops: CDR1 SGHTA, CDR2 FQGNSA. CDR3 length: 18 residues. CDR3 nucleotides: TGTGCCAGCAGCTTTCTTCCAGCGGGAGAAGTGACCTACAATGAGCAGTTCTTC. This sequence encodes CASSFLPAGEVTYNEQFF.

The chain joins TRBV3-1 to TRBJ1-5, with D tentatively TRBD1 (5 bases). This CDR3 comprises 16 residues. V was pared by 1 base and J by 5 bases, with 15 bases between. Germline V gene sequence: CDR1 LGHDT, CDR2 YNNKEL (reference sequence). CDR3 amino acids: CASSQGRGRSYQPQHF. The CDR3 DNA sequence: TGTGCCAGCAGCCAAGGTAGGGGCAGGTCCTATCAGCCCCAGCATTTT.

This chain uses TRBV6-2 or TRBV6-3 with TRBJ1-1; tentatively, D is TRBD1 (6 bases). The V gene lost 0 bases and the J gene lost 5 bases, with 13 bases spanning the gap. In germline, CDR1 is MNHEY, CDR2 SVGEGT. The CDR3 is made up of 15 amino acids. CDR3 sequence (DNA): TGTGCCAGCAGTTACTCACGGGGGCGCGGGACTGAAGCTTTCTTT. This sequence encodes CASSYSRGRGTEAFF.

This sequence joins TRBV29-1 and TRBJ2-5; a weak D match, TRBD2 (6 bases). The V gene's germline CDR1 is SQVTM and CDR2 ANQGSEA. Trimming cost V 7 bases and J 5 bases, with 14 bases left between them. The CDR3 has 12 residues. The CDR3: CSGILAWETQYF. Here the CDR3 DNA reads TGCAGCGGAATTCTAGCGTGGGAGACCCAGTACTTC.

This clonotype was seen a handful of times. The rearrangement joins TRBV27 to TRBJ2-1, with 7 bases that match TRBD2. J gave up 9 bases and V 5 bases, and 10 bases lay outside the gene matches. The CDR3 consists of 14 residues. Germline assignment: CDR1 MNHEY and CDR2 SMNVEV (reference sequence). For the CDR3, the DNA is TGTGCCAGCAGTGAGCCCTCCGGGACTACTGAGCAGTTCTTC. Protein: CASSEPSGTTEQFF.

The V gene is TRBV3-1, the J gene TRBJ2-1; D call uncertain. V was pared by 4 bases and J by 8 bases, with 15 bases between. The CDR3 totals 14 residues. Germline CDR1 reads LGHDT; CDR2 reads YNNKEL (reference sequence). The CDR3 nucleotides read TGTGCCAGCAGCCCTAAGTGGTTGGTCGATGAGCAGTTCTTC. This encodes CASSPKWLVDEQFF.

This clonotype was seen only a few times. A junction end diverges from the germline sequence, so it may reflect a read error. This rearrangement joins TRBV2 to TRBJ2-3; no clear D. The CDR3 length is 15 residues. CDR1 and CDR2 (germline): SNHLY, FYNNEI. The CDR3 here is CAGSEGLTSTDTQYF. The CDR3 bases are TGTGCCGGCAGTGAAGGTTTAACTAGCACAGATACGCAGTATTTT.

This chain joins TRBV19 and TRBJ1-5, with unresolved D. Per the germline V gene, CDR1 is LNHDA and CDR2 is SQIVND (reference sequence). V lost 3 bases and J lost 1, with 13 bases in between. CDR3 length: 16 amino acids. The DNA for the CDR3 is TGTGCCAGTAGTATGAGGTTTTGGGGAAGCAATCAGCCCCAGCATTTT. This sequence encodes CASSMRFWGSNQPQHF. The full variable domain, its missing parts supplied by reference TRBV19 and TRBJ1-5, is DGGITQSPKYLFRKEGQNVTLSCEQNLNHDAMYWYRQDPGQGLRLIYYSQIVNDFQKGDIAEGYSVSREKKESFPLTVTSAQKNPTAFYLCASSMRFWGSNQPQHFGDGTRLSIL.